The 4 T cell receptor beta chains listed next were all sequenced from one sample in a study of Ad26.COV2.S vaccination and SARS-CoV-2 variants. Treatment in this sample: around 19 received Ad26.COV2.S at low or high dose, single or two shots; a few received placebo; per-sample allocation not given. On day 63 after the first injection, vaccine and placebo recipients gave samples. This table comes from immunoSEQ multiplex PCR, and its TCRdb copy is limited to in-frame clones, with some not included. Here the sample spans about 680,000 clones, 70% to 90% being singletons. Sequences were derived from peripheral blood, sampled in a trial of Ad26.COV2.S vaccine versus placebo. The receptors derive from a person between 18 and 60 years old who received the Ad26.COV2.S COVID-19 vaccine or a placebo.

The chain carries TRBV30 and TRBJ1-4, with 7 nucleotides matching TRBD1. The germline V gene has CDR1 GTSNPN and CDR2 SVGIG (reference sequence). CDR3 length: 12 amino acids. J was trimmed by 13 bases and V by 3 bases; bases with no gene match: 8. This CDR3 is CAWSRAGGALFF. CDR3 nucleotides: TGTGCCTGGAGCCGGGCAGGGGGTGCACTGTTTTTT. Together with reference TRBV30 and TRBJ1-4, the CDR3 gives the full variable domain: SQTIHQWPATLVQPVGSPLSLECTVEGTSNPNLYWYRQAAGRGLQLLFYSVGIGQISSEVPQNLSASRPQDRQFILSSKKLLLSDSGFYLCAWSRAGGALFFGSGTQLSVL.

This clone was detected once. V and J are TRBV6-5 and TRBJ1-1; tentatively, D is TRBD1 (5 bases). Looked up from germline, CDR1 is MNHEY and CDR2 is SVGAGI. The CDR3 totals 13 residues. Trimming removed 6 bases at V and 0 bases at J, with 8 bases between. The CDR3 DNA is TGTGCCAGCAGGATGGGGGTGAACACTGAAGCTTTCTTT. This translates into CASRMGVNTEAFF.

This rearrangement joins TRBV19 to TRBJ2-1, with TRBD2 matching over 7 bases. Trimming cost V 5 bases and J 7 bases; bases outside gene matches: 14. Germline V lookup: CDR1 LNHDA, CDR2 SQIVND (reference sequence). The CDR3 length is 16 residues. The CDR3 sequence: CASSLLGGGVFNEQFF. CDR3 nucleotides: TGTGCCAGTAGTCTATTGGGGGGAGGGGTTTTTAATGAGCAGTTCTTC.

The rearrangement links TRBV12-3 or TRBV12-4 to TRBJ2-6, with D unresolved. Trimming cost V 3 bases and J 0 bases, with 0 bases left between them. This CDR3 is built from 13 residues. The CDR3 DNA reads TGTGCCAGCAGTTTCTCTGGGGCCAACGTCCTGACTTTC. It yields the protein CASSFSGANVLTF.